These 7 T cell receptor beta chains were all obtained from the same sample, sequenced in a study of Ad26.COV2.S vaccination and SARS-CoV-2 variants. Clones were read by immunoSEQ multiplex PCR, and TCRdb kept only the in-frame ones, dropping some. The sample holds about 500,000 clones; roughly 87% are singletons and the top ten take around 1.6%. The treatment here: some 20 received Ad26.COV2.S at low or high dose, single or two shots; roughly 5 received placebo; per-sample allocation not given. Collection of samples fell on day 63 after the first vaccine or placebo injection. This specimen consisted of peripheral blood, obtained in a trial of Ad26.COV2.S vaccine versus placebo. Every receptor here comes from a person aged 18-60 years who received the Ad26.COV2.S COVID-19 vaccine or a placebo.

This clone appeared once. The rearrangement links TRBV2 to TRBJ1-6, with 8 bases matching TRBD1. The J segment lost 10 bases and the V segment lost 6 bases, leaving 8 bases of the junction unmatched. Germline V lookup: CDR1 SNHLY, CDR2 FYNNEI. The CDR3 is made up of 14 amino acids. For the CDR3, the DNA is TGTGCCAGCAGAGGGACAGGAGTAGGGTCACCCCTCCACTTT. It translates to CASRGTGVGSPLHF. Supplemented by reference TRBV2 and TRBJ1-6, the full variable domain reads EPEVTQTPSHQVTQMGQEVILRCVPISNHLYFYWYRQILGQKVEFLVSFYNNEISEKSEIFDDQFSVERPDGSNFTLKIRSTKLEDSAMYFCASRGTGVGSPLHFGNGTRLTVT.

The rearrangement joins TRBV5-1 to TRBJ2-5; no firm D call. This CDR3 is 18 amino acids long. The ends were cut back, 6 bases at V and 1 base at J, with 25 bases in the middle. Germline loops: CDR1 SGHRS, CDR2 YFSETQ. CDR3 protein: CASKAWVSRNGFQETQYF. The CDR3 DNA sequence: TGCGCCAGCAAAGCTTGGGTATCCAGGAACGGCTTCCAAGAGACCCAGTACTTC.

The chain employs TRBV30 and TRBJ2-7, with D unresolved. CDR1 is GTSNPN, CDR2 SVGIG, per germline (reference sequence). This CDR3 has 12 amino acids. The V and J ends lost 4 bases and 4 bases respectively, with 11 bases between them. The CDR3 coding sequence is TGTGCCTGGACCCCCAAAGCGTACGAGCAGTACTTC. Translated, it gives CAWTPKAYEQYF.

The V gene is TRBV7-9, the J gene TRBJ1-2; D unclear. Germline CDR1 reads SEHNR; CDR2 reads FQNEAQ (reference sequence). The CDR3 runs 8 residues. The V end was cut by 3 bases, the J end by 10 bases, with 0 bases between. In DNA form, the CDR3 reads TGTGCCAGCAGCTTCTACACCTTC. This gives the protein CASSFYTF.

This sequence joins TRBV6-5 and TRBJ2-3; 7 bases agree with TRBD1. V dropped 4 bases and J dropped 7; count of bases not matched to a gene: 8. The V gene's germline CDR1 is MNHEY and CDR2 SVGAGI. CDR3 length: 14 amino acids. Here the CDR3 reads CASSSSQGVYTQYF. The CDR3 bases are TGTGCCAGCAGTTCTTCCCAGGGGGTTTATACGCAGTATTTT.

This rearrangement joins TRBV6-6 to TRBJ2-3; D uncertain. The CDR3 is 16 residues long. Germline loops: CDR1 MNHNY, CDR2 SVGAGI (reference sequence). V lost 0 bases and J 2 bases, leaving 12 bases between the germline ends. The CDR3 reads CASSYSSSTNTDTQYF. CDR3 in DNA: TGTGCCAGCAGTTACTCCTCCTCTACTAACACAGATACGCAGTATTTT.

The CDR3 protein is CASSQDWTSRSYEQYF. For the CDR3, the DNA is TGTGCCAGCAGCCAAGATTGGACTTCCCGCTCCTACGAGCAGTACTTC. The gene calls are TRBV3-1 (or the pseudogene TRBV3-2) and TRBJ2-7, with D possibly matching TRBD2 (5 bases). This CDR3 comprises 16 residues. The germline gives CDR1 LGHDT, CDR2 YNNKEL (reference sequence). V lost 0 bases, J lost 0 bases, and 12 bases lay in between.